This passage covers 4 T cell receptor beta chains from one sample sequenced in a study of Graves' ophthalmopathy and Graves' hyperthyroidism. TCR beta CDR3 amplification used RNA transcripts. The library came from an HTBI-primed first-round RT-PCR and a second-round multiplex PCR. TCRdb reprocessed the multiplex PCR reads with MiXCR, giving one entry per CDR3 protein. The data show 500,000 to 700,000 distinct CDR3 sequences, about 20% seen once. The sample was peripheral blood. The receptors were sampled from a young woman with stable Graves' hyperthyroidism. Some clones in this sample may be carry-over from other donors' samples.

This clonotype showed up many times. The chain joins TRBV29-1 to TRBJ1-2; 10 bases match TRBD1. The CDR3 loop spans 13 amino acids. V lost 3 bases to trimming and J lost 6 bases; unmatched junction nucleotides: 4. Germline V gene data show CDR1 as SQVTM and CDR2 as ANQGSEA. This CDR3 reads CSVEGTGENGYTF. CDR3 DNA: TGCAGCGTTGAGGGGACAGGGGAGAATGGCTACACCTTC.

There are many counts of this clonotype. This chain uses TRBV12-3 or TRBV12-4 with TRBJ2-7, with unresolved D. Trimming pared 6 bases from V and 3 bases from J, leaving 12 bases between. This CDR3 spans 13 amino acids. The CDR3 DNA is TGTGCCAGCAGCTCCACCCCCAGCTACGAGCAGTACTTC. Amino acid sequence: CASSSTPSYEQYF.

Many counts were recorded for this clonotype. This chain joins TRBV20-1 and TRBJ2-5; maybe TRBD2 (5 bases). Trimming left V 0 bases short and J 1 base short, with 12 bases between. Germline lookup yields CDR1 DFQATT and CDR2 SNEGSKA (reference sequence). This CDR3 has 15 amino acids. CDR3 region: CSARDGAEAQETQYF. DNA for the CDR3: TGCAGTGCTAGAGACGGAGCGGAAGCCCAAGAGACCCAGTACTTC.

Many counts were recorded for this clonotype. The chain links TRBV20-1 to TRBJ2-7, with D possibly TRBD1 on 6 matching bases. Germline lookup yields CDR1 DFQATT and CDR2 SNEGSKA (reference sequence). The CDR3 sequence is 14 residues long. With 3 bases removed from V and 4 bases from J, the gap between germline ends came to 16 bases. The CDR3 DNA sequence: TGCAGTGCTAGTCAGACAGGCCAACCTTACGAGCAGTACTTC. It encodes CSASQTGQPYEQYF.